A single sample gave rise to the 9 T cell receptor beta chains below, sequenced in a study of shared clonotypes between healthy human individuals. Method: immunoSEQ multiplex PCR; TCRdb's copy keeps in-frame clones and lacks some. The table has 2,500,000 or so clones, more than 80% seen once; the top ten hold over 0.12%. Sequencing was performed on naive CD4+ T cells sorted from blood. Subset defined: CD45RA+ positively selected. The source is a man aged 18-30 years in good health.

This rearrangement joins TRBV6-6 to TRBJ2-1; D unresolved. V gave up 2 bases and J gave up 8 bases, with 7 bases separating them. Germline V CDR1 and CDR2: MNHNY, SVGAGI (reference sequence). The CDR3 has 12 residues. CDR3 DNA: TGTGCCAGCAGTTACCATGGGGATGAGCAGTTCTTC. Translated: CASSYHGDEQFF.

The chain combines TRBV6-5 with TRBJ2-7; 10 bases fit TRBD1. The CDR3 runs to 14 residues. Germline V gene data show CDR1 as MNHEY and CDR2 as SVGAGI. J lost 7 bases, V lost 7 bases, and 10 bases had no gene match. Written as DNA, the CDR3 is TGTGCCAGCAATCCGAGACAGGGGGCGAGTGAGCAGTACTTC. Its protein product is CASNPRQGASEQYF.

The CDR3 reads CASSVDQLDSEQYF. The CDR3 bases are TGTGCCAGCAGCGTCGACCAGCTAGACTCCGAGCAGTACTTC. This sequence joins TRBV2 and TRBJ2-7, with unresolved D. Germline lookup yields CDR1 SNHLY and CDR2 FYNNEI. Trimming pared 6 bases from V and 6 bases from J, leaving 18 bases between. The CDR3 is made up of 14 amino acids.

The chain carries TRBV30 and TRBJ1-2; D gene ambiguous. V lost 1 base, J lost 3 bases, and 6 bases lay in between. Germline V CDR1 and CDR2: GTSNPN, SVGIG (reference sequence). The CDR3 has 12 residues. CDR3 nucleotide sequence: TGTGCCTGGAGTGGGGTTTACTATGGCTACACCTTC. Encoded protein: CAWSGVYYGYTF. Together with reference TRBV30 and TRBJ1-2, the CDR3 gives the full variable domain: SQTIHQWPATLVQPVGSPLSLECTVEGTSNPNLYWYRQAAGRGLQLLFYSVGIGQISSEVPQNLSASRPQDRQFILSSKKLLLSDSGFYLCAWSGVYYGYTFGSGTRLTVV.

This chain uses TRBV4-3 with TRBJ1-6; no definite D call. This CDR3 comprises 17 residues. Germline V gene lookup returns CDR1 LGHNA and CDR2 YSLEER. V was pared by 0 bases and J by 0 bases, with 9 bases between. DNA of the CDR3: TGCGCCAGCAGCCAAGACTCAGAGAGCTCCTATAATTCACCCCTCCACTTT. This codes for CASSQDSESSYNSPLHF.

The J gene is TRBJ2-2, the V gene TRBV6-6; maybe TRBD2 (6 bases). The CDR3 covers 15 residues. V was cut by 2 bases and J by 4 bases, with 11 bases left in between. CDR1 and CDR2 from the germline V gene are MNHNY and SVGAGI (reference sequence). This chain's CDR3 is CASSYGGSATGELFF. CDR3 DNA sequence: TGTGCCAGCAGTTACGGGGGGTCGGCCACCGGGGAGCTGTTTTTT.

The chain joins TRBV2 to TRBJ1-2; D not certain. V was pared by 2 bases and J by 5 bases, with 15 bases between. The length of the CDR3 is 15 residues. Germline values: CDR1 SNHLY, CDR2 FYNNEI. The CDR3 DNA reads as TGTGCCAGCAGTGAAACGTCGATAACTCTATATGGCTACACCTTC. It translates to CASSETSITLYGYTF.

The chain couples TRBV9 to TRBJ2-5; D is possibly TRBD1 (6 bases). Germline CDR1 reads SGDLS; CDR2 reads YYNGEE. Trimming removed 3 bases from V and 5 bases from J, with 20 bases in between. The CDR3 runs 16 residues. DNA for the CDR3: TGTGCCAGCAGCGCCGAGGGGATGGGACATGGGGAGACCCAGTACTTC. Amino acids: CASSAEGMGHGETQYF.

In its sample, this clone was seen a few times. V gene TRBV5-1 combines with J gene TRBJ1-5; TRBD1 is a possible D gene (6 bases). Germline V lookup: CDR1 SGHRS, CDR2 YFSETQ. V lost 6 bases and J lost 9, with 19 bases in between. This CDR3 contains 14 residues. The CDR3 spells CASIIGHPTGPQHF. CDR3 DNA sequence: TGCGCCAGCATTATAGGGCACCCGACAGGGCCCCAGCATTTT.